This TCR beta chain was captured by sequencing in a study of T cell responses to AZD1222 COVID-19 vaccine. Trimming cost V 1 base and J 3 bases, with 3 bases left between them. Germline values: CDR1 KGHDR, CDR2 SFDVKD. CDR3 size: 12 residues. The assay was immunoSEQ multiplex PCR, and TCRdb's table has in-frame clones only and misses some. This table holds 150,000 to 200,000 clones, almost 95% found once. The specimen was peripheral blood, collected on day 0 of AZD1222 vaccination. The sequence was obtained from an adult in good health. The gene calls are TRBV24-1 and TRBJ2-7; D gene unclear. The CDR3 here is CATSDFGYEQYF. CDR3 in DNA: TGTGCCACCAGTGATTTTGGCTACGAGCAGTACTTC.